Each of the 15 T cell receptor beta chains below was sequenced from the same sample in a study of control samples from healthy donors and cancer patients. The data were produced by immunoSEQ multiplex PCR, yet TCRdb's version contains in-frame clones alone and is incomplete. The repertoire holds about 250,000 clones, with about 80% as singletons. Sequencing was done on a sample of PBMCs. The receptors derive from a woman aged 55 to 70 with lung cancer.

CDR3 region: CSVSRDSRNTEAFF. The DNA for the CDR3 is TGCAGCGTTTCCCGGGACAGCCGGAACACTGAAGCTTTCTTT. V gene TRBV29-1 combines with J gene TRBJ1-1; TRBD1 matches 7 bases. Per the germline V gene, CDR1 is SQVTM and CDR2 is ANQGSEA. Trimming removed 5 bases from V and 1 base from J; junction bases left unmatched: 7. The length of the CDR3 is 14 residues.

J is TRBJ2-5 and V is TRBV2, with unresolved D. Trimming took 4 bases from V and 2 from J, leaving 8 bases between them. Germline CDR1 reads SNHLY; CDR2 reads FYNNEI. This CDR3 contains 13 residues. The CDR3 protein is CASSALAQETQYF. The CDR3 DNA sequence: TGTGCCAGCAGTGCCTTGGCGCAAGAGACCCAGTACTTC.

This sequence joins TRBV28 and TRBJ1-3; TRBD1 matches at 8 bases. The junction had 4 bases not matched to a gene; V was cut back by 2 bases and J by 4 bases. This CDR3 is 15 amino acids long. Germline CDR1 MDHEN, CDR2 SYDVKM. CDR3 nucleotides: TGTGCCAGCAGTTTACAGGGGGCGCTAGGAAACACCATATATTTT. This encodes CASSLQGALGNTIYF.

The rearrangement links TRBV9 to TRBJ2-3; 8 bases are shared with TRBD1. Germline V CDR1 and CDR2: SGDLS, YYNGEE. The CDR3 is 16 residues long. V was pared by 4 bases and J by 3 bases, with 10 bases of the junction left unmatched. The CDR3 loop is CASSFTTGGRTDTQYF. The CDR3 bases are TGTGCCAGCAGCTTTACAACAGGGGGAAGAACAGATACGCAGTATTTT. The full variable domain, rest sourced from reference TRBV9 and TRBJ2-3, is DSGVTQTPKHLITATGQRVTLRCSPRSGDLSVYWYQQSLDQGLQFLIQYYNGEERAKGNILERFSAQQFPDLHSELNLSSLELGDSALYFCASSFTTGGRTDTQYFGPGTRLTVL.

This clone is a singleton in its sample. The V call is TRBV30, the J call TRBJ1-6; D perhaps matches TRBD1 (5 bases). The germline V gene has CDR1 GTSNPN and CDR2 SVGIG (reference sequence). The V and J ends lost 5 bases and 5 bases respectively, with 13 bases between them. The CDR3 is 14 amino acids. CDR3 nucleotides: TGTGCCTGGGCGTCTCTGGGGGATAATTCACCCCTCCACTTT. This encodes CAWASLGDNSPLHF.

This clone was detected once. The rearrangement links TRBV4-2 to TRBJ2-1, with 12 positions matching TRBD2. Germline assignment: CDR1 LGHNA and CDR2 YNFKEQ. The CDR3 has 17 amino acids. Trimming took 1 base from V and 7 from J; bases not matched to a gene: 8. CDR3 DNA: TGTGCCAGCAGCCAAGTAGAGGGGCTAGCGGGAGGGAATGAGCAGTTCTTC. Amino acid sequence: CASSQVEGLAGGNEQFF.

The rearrangement links TRBV27 to TRBJ2-7, with a tentative D call TRBD2 (5 bases). V was cut by 3 bases and J by 6 bases, with 21 bases left in between. Germline CDR1 and CDR2: MNHEY and SMNVEV (reference sequence). The CDR3 runs 16 residues. The CDR3 protein is CASSFLGTRIPSEQYF. In DNA form, the CDR3 reads TGTGCCAGCAGTTTCCTAGGTACTAGGATTCCTTCCGAGCAGTACTTC.

The V and J genes are TRBV7-8 and TRBJ2-1; the match to TRBD2 covers 14 bases. Germline assignment: CDR1 SGHVS and CDR2 FQNEAQ. CDR3 length equals 14 residues. With 4 bases clipped from V and 12 bases from J, the junction kept 5 bases outside the gene matches. The CDR3 loop is CASSSEGLAGVQFF. In DNA, the CDR3 is TGTGCCAGCAGCTCAGAGGGACTAGCGGGAGTGCAGTTCTTC.

Concerning this clone: Other DNA sequences in this specimen translate into the identical CDR3. This rearrangement joins TRBV28 to TRBJ2-7; 8 nucleotides line up with TRBD1. Germline lookup yields CDR1 MDHEN and CDR2 SYDVKM. The CDR3 covers 12 residues. V was clipped by 6 bases and J by 4 bases; unmatched bases: 2. The CDR3 coding sequence is TGTGCCAGCAGCCGACAGGGGTACGAGCAGTACTTC. This gives the protein CASSRQGYEQYF.

The rearrangement links TRBV5-1 to TRBJ1-2, with D possibly being TRBD1 (5 bases). The germline V gene has CDR1 SGHRS and CDR2 YFSETQ. The length of the CDR3 is 13 residues. The ends were cut back, 4 bases at V and 2 bases at J, with 9 bases in the middle. CDR3 in DNA: TGCGCCAGCAGCCGGGACCCCAACTATGGCTACACCTTC. Protein sequence: CASSRDPNYGYTF.

The V gene is TRBV10-1, the J gene TRBJ1-1; no clear D. CDR3 length: 13 residues. V shed 0 bases and J shed 1 base, with 3 bases lying between them. The germline V gene has CDR1 WNHNN and CDR2 SYGVQD (reference sequence). The CDR3 DNA follows: TGCGCCAGCAGTGAGTCGTGGAACACTGAAGCTTTCTTT. Translation: CASSESWNTEAFF.

This clone was counted only a few times. The CDR3 DNA is TGTGCCAGCAGTTTCGGGCGGGCGAGCGAGCAGTACTTC. Translating gives CASSFGRASEQYF. The chain employs TRBV12-3 or TRBV12-4 and TRBJ2-7; D is possibly TRBD2 (5 bases). This CDR3 is 13 amino acids long. The germline V and J ends were trimmed by 3 bases and 6 bases, with 12 bases remaining between them.

Note on this clone: This specimen includes other DNA sequences encoding the same CDR3. The chain combines TRBV5-1 with TRBJ2-3; unclear D gene. This CDR3 is built from 12 residues. V lost 0 bases and J 5 bases, leaving 4 bases between the germline ends. Germline assignment: CDR1 SGHRS and CDR2 YFSETQ. CDR3 in amino acids: CASSLGRDTQYF. The CDR3 DNA follows: TGCGCCAGCAGCTTGGGGAGAGATACGCAGTATTTT. The full variable domain, with the rest looked up from reference TRBV5-1 and TRBJ2-3, is KAGVTQTPRYLIKTRGQQVTLSCSPISGHRSVSWYQQTPGQGLQFLFEYFSETQRNKGNFPGRFSGRQFSNSRSEMNVSTLELGDSALYLCASSLGRDTQYFGPGTRLTVL.

The J gene is TRBJ2-1, the V gene TRBV4-1, with TRBD1 matching 8 bases. The CDR3 contains 16 residues. V lost 0 bases to trimming and J lost 9 bases; unmatched junction nucleotides: 10. Germline CDR1 is MGHRA and CDR2 is YSYEKL. CDR3 DNA: TGCGCCAGCAGCCAAGATCGCCAGGGGGCAGTGGGTGAGCAGTTCTTC. As protein: CASSQDRQGAVGEQFF.

The V gene is TRBV5-1, the J gene TRBJ1-1; TRBD1 might be the D (6 bases). Germline V CDR1 and CDR2: SGHRS, YFSETQ. The CDR3 spans 14 residues. With 6 bases removed from V and 1 base from J, the gap between germline ends came to 13 bases. CDR3 DNA: TGCGCCAGCAACATACAGGGCGGGAACACTGAAGCTTTCTTT. Its translation is CASNIQGGNTEAFF.